What follows is one T cell receptor (beta chain) and its context. Its antigen is currently unknown. Genomic DNA constituted the template upon which TCR beta VDJ and CDR3 profiling was performed. MiXCR, run by TCRdb on the reads, gives a single entry per CDR3 protein. The data contain approximately 150,000 distinct CDR3 sequences, around 75% of them singletons. The record originates from a study of CD8+CD57+ T cells in acquired aplastic anemia. Looking at the study overall: Yields of DNA that came from sorted CD4+ and CD8+ cells averaged 3.2 ug.

Sequenced patients had shown CD8+CD57+ cell expansion by flow cytometry. Blood came from patients not yet given any therapy. The study's findings and limits: Patients and controls shared 25 to 30 CD8+ CDR3 sequences, which appeared highly expressed in patients and within their immunodominant clones.

The germline gives CDR1 DFQATT, CDR2 SNEGSKA (reference sequence). The CDR3 spans 12 residues. Trimming removed 3 bases from V and 4 bases from J, with 9 bases in between. The chain combines TRBV20-1 with TRBJ1-1, with D perhaps TRBD1 (5 bases). This TCR came from a human donor with aplastic anemia. Sequencing was carried out using sorted CD4+, CD8+, or CD8+CD57+ T cells (not recorded which) from PBMCs. CDR3 DNA sequence: TGCAGTGCTAGGGAGGGGCCCACTGAAGCTTTCTTT. It codes for CSAREGPTEAFF.